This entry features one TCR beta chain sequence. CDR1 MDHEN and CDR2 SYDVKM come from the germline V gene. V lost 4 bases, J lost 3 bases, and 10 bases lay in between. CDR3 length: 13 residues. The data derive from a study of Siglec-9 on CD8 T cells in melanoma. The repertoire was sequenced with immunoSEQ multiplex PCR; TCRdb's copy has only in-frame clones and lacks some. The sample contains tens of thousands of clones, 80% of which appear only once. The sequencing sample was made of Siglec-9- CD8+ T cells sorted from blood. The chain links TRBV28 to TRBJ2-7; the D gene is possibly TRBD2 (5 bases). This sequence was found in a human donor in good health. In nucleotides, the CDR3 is TGTGCCAGCAGTTCCCCGGGATACTACGAGCAGTACTTC. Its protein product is CASSSPGYYEQYF. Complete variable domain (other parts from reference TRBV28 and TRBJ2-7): DVKVTQSSRYLVKRTGEKVFLECVQDMDHENMFWYRQDPGLGLRLIYFSYDVKMKEKGDIPEGYSVSREKKERFSLILESASTNQTSMYLCASSSPGYYEQYFGPGTRLTVT.